This T cell receptor beta chain appears in the sequencing data of a study of control samples from healthy donors and cancer patients. The CDR3 contains 13 residues. The germline V gene has CDR1 ENHRY and CDR2 SYGVKD. Trimming shortened V by 9 bases and J by 3 bases, and 15 bases separated the two germline ends. Sequencing was performed with immunoSEQ multiplex PCR; in TCRdb, only in-frame clones are kept and a portion is missing. This sample has about 170,000 clones, with just over 90% found just once. The sequence was obtained from a woman aged 60-70 years in good health. The sequenced sample consisted of blood. The chain couples TRBV10-3 to TRBJ2-7; D may correspond to TRBD1 or TRBD2 (6 bases each). The DNA of the CDR3 is TGTGCCATGAGTCGGGGGCTGGTCTACGAGCAGTACTTC. This sequence encodes CAMSRGLVYEQYF.